Listed here are 9 T cell receptor beta chains from one sample, sequenced in a study of tissue T cells after allogeneic stem cell transplantation. Assay: immunoSEQ multiplex PCR; the TCRdb copy retains only in-frame clones and omits some. The sample contains 40,000 to 50,000 clones, about three quarters of which appear only once. Sequenced material: sorted cells pooled from one or two spleens. Receptor source: a pool of C57BL/6 mice in good health.

This clone has more than one count but fewer than ten. Germline and genes here are mouse. The read halts 1 residue ahead of the CDR3 end, with the missing end drawn from the germline J gene. V gene TRBV20 combines with J gene TRBJ2-7; a possible D gene is TRBD2 (6 bases). The CDR3 loop spans 14 amino acids. V was trimmed by 0 bases and J by 1 base, leaving 10 bases between them. Germline CDR1 GFQATS, CDR2 STVNSAI. This CDR3 is CGARDWGLSYEQYF. The sequenced CDR3 bases are TGTGGTGCTAGGGACTGGGGTTTATCCTATGAACAGTAC.

Details on this clone: Here the gene names and germline are mouse. The read ends 1 residue shy of where the CDR3 ends; the end is completed using the germline J gene. This rearrangement joins TRBV16 to TRBJ1-1; D call uncertain. Germline V gene data show CDR1 as SGHSA and CDR2 as FRNQAP. The CDR3 is 13 amino acids. The V end lost 3 bases, the J end lost 1 base, and 6 bases lay between the germline ends. The CDR3 spells CASSFDTNTEVFF. Incomplete CDR3 DNA: TGTGCAAGCAGCTTCGACACGAACACAGAAGTCTTC.

On this clone itself: Gene names refer to mouse genes. The read ends 1 residue before the CDR3 terminus; that terminus is restored from the germline J gene. This sample includes further DNA sequences coding for the same CDR3. V gene TRBV19 combines with J gene TRBJ2-3; unclear D gene. V was pared by 0 bases and J by 0 bases, with 2 bases between. The CDR3 has 13 amino acids. Germline lookup yields CDR1 FNHDT and CDR2 SITEND (reference sequence). This CDR3 is CASSIGSAETLYF. The sequenced part of the CDR3 DNA is TGTGCCAGCAGTATAGGGAGTGCAGAAACGCTGTAT.

This clone was picked up one time. Here the gene names and germline are mouse. The read gets to within 1 residue of the CDR3 end, and the germline J gene fills in the rest. This rearrangement joins TRBV3 to TRBJ1-3, with 8 bases fitting TRBD1. This CDR3 is 15 amino acids long. The J segment lost 0 bases and the V segment lost 3 bases, leaving 1 base of the junction unmatched. CDR1 is SNHLY, CDR2 FYNGKV, per germline (reference sequence). The CDR3 DNA, read in part, is TGTGCCAGCAGCTTGACAGGGGATTCTGGAAATACGCTCTAT. It translates to CASSLTGDSGNTLY. The whole CDR3 reads CASSLTGDSGNTLYF.

For this clone: Mouse gene names and germline throughout. The CDR3 end is not reached by the read, which stops 1 residue before it; the germline J gene fills it in. This chain uses TRBV5 with TRBJ2-5, with TRBD1 matching 8 bases. The CDR3 spans 16 residues. CDR1 is LGHNA and CDR2 is YNLKQL in the germline V gene (reference sequence). Trimming at V came to 0 bases and at J to 0 bases, leaving 2 bases not matched to a gene. The DNA read from the CDR3 is TGTGCCAGCAGCCAAGAAGACAGGGGTAACCAAGACACCCAGTAC. Its translation: CASSQEDRGNQDTQY. The full CDR3 sequence reads CASSQEDRGNQDTQYF.

Note on this clone: Gene names are the mouse ones. Read data end 1 residue before the CDR3 end; the end is taken from the germline J gene. The chain joins TRBV1 to TRBJ2-3; 7 bases map to TRBD2. Germline loops: CDR1 NSQYPW, CDR2 LRSPGD (reference sequence). Germline trimming cut 0 bases from V and 0 bases from J; bases unmatched to any gene: 3. The CDR3 is 16 amino acids. The part of the CDR3 DNA that was read is TGCACCTGCAGTGCAGATGGGGGGAGTAGTGCAGAAACGCTGTAT. Amino acid sequence: CTCSADGGSSAETLY. The entire CDR3 protein reads CTCSADGGSSAETLYF.

This clone came up once. Here the gene names and germline are mouse. Incomplete CDR3 DNA: TGTGCCAGCAGTCTACAGGGAAATACGCTCTAT. Its protein product is CASSLQGNTLY. The whole CDR3 sequence reads CASSLQGNTLYF. The genes are TRBV26 and TRBJ1-3; no clear D. Read sequence stops 1 residue before the CDR3 end, and the germline J gene provides the missing end. This CDR3 is built from 12 residues. Germline loops: CDR1 KGHPV, CDR2 FQNQEV (reference sequence). Between the trimmed V and J ends, which lost 3 bases and 4 bases, there was a span of 4 bases.

On this clone itself: Gene names and germline refer to mouse. The CDR3 end falls 1 residue outside the read, so it is completed with the germline J gene. The V gene is TRBV13-2, the J gene TRBJ2-5; 9 bases map to TRBD2. The germline V gene has CDR1 NNHNN and CDR2 SYGAGS (reference sequence). Trimming at V came to 5 bases and at J to 5 bases, leaving 6 bases not matched to a gene. CDR3 length: 14 amino acids. The DNA read from the CDR3 is TGTGCCAGCGGCCCCGACTGGGGGCGAGACACCCAGTAC. It specifies CASGPDWGRDTQY. The CDR3 in full is CASGPDWGRDTQYF.

Worth noting for this clone: All gene names here are mouse names. The sequenced fragment ends 1 residue before the CDR3 boundary, so the rest is inferred from the germline J gene. This sample also contains other DNA sequences that code for the same CDR3. The chain employs TRBV1 and TRBJ2-2, with TRBD2 matching 7 bases. This CDR3 comprises 13 residues. Looked up from germline, CDR1 is NSQYPW and CDR2 is LRSPGD (reference sequence). V lost 3 bases and J lost 6; bases outside the gene matches: 1. CDR3 protein: CTCSAGGSGQLYF. The covered CDR3 bases are TGCACCTGCAGTGCTGGGGGGTCCGGGCAGCTCTAC.